This T cell receptor beta chain came from a study of cytomegalovirus exposure and HLA in healthy donors. The V gene's germline CDR1 is SEHNR and CDR2 FQNEAQ (reference sequence). CDR3 size: 14 residues. V lost 5 bases and J lost 7, with 18 bases in between. PCR was performed using 60 Vbeta and 13 Jbeta primers. Original analysis: An analysis performed later counted 75 million to 80 million unique TCR beta chains (roughly 9.9 million of them shared). The table came from immunoSEQ multiplex PCR; TCRdb's copy has only in-frame clones and leaves some out. That table furnishes V, J and clone size, whereas the DNA furnished D and trimming. The table shows more than 200,000 clones, with more than 60% occurring only once.

The sequence came from a man aged 35-49 years in good health and CMV-seronegative. The sample consisted of PBMCs. This sequence joins TRBV7-9 and TRBJ2-7; D possibly corresponds to TRBD2 (7 bases). Here the CDR3 reads CASSQYLGGGEQYF. The CDR3 nucleotides are TGTGCCAGCAGCCAATACTTAGGGGGGGGAGAGCAGTACTTC.